These 30 T cell receptor beta chains came from one sample sequenced in a study of vaccination effects on CD4 cells after COVID-19. Their antigen targets remain unknown. Clones were read by immunoSEQ multiplex PCR, and TCRdb kept only the in-frame ones, dropping some. The sample has more than 35,000 clones, around 67% seen once; the top ten hold 4.2%. The culture ran for approximately 10 days, and then CD4+ T cells were isolated. This specimen consisted of CD4+ T cells from PBMCs cultured without peptide, obtained before COVID-19 vaccination. The receptors shown here come from a human donor who received a COVID-19 vaccine.

This clone has a handful of counts. The CDR3: CASSLRTDTQYF. In DNA form, the CDR3 reads TGTGCCAGCAGTTTACGCACAGATACGCAGTATTTT. This chain links TRBV2 with TRBJ2-3; D unresolved. The CDR3 consists of 12 residues. Germline CDR1 SNHLY, CDR2 FYNNEI. V shed 5 bases and J shed 1 base, with 4 bases lying between them.

This clone was found a few times. The rearrangement joins TRBV19 to TRBJ1-1; D not certain. Trimming took off 5 bases at V and 0 bases at J, with 7 bases between the two ends. This CDR3 region has 13 residues. CDR1 and CDR2 (germline): LNHDA, SQIVND (reference sequence). Here the CDR3 DNA reads TGTGCCAGTAGTTCTTACATGAACACTGAAGCTTTCTTT. It is translated as CASSSYMNTEAFF.

The chain carries TRBV12-3 or TRBV12-4 and TRBJ1-1; 9 bases align to TRBD1. This CDR3 contains 13 residues. J was trimmed by 5 bases and V by 3 bases; bases with no gene match: 1. DNA of the CDR3: TGTGCCAGCAGTTTCGACAGGGGGACTGAAGCTTTCTTT. Its protein product is CASSFDRGTEAFF.

This clone was observed a single time. The chain uses TRBV29-1 and TRBJ2-7; TRBD2 matches 11 bases. Germline V gene data show CDR1 as SQVTM and CDR2 as ANQGSEA. The trim removed 7 bases at V and 7 bases at J, leaving 12 bases unmatched. This CDR3 contains 14 residues. The CDR3 DNA sequence: TGCAGCGCCAAAGGGCTAGCGGGAGGCTCTGAGCAGTACTTC. Residues: CSAKGLAGGSEQYF.

In its sample, this clone was seen a few times. The chain employs TRBV10-1 and TRBJ2-3, with D hard to call. The CDR3 contains 13 residues. Trimming took off 6 bases at V and 8 bases at J, with 15 bases between the two ends. Per germline, CDR1 WNHNN and CDR2 SYGVQD (reference sequence). In DNA, the CDR3 is TGCGCCAGCAGCGGTGGGATCATCGGTACGCAGTATTTT. This gives the protein CASSGGIIGTQYF.

The CDR3 is CASSADRAGGNYGYTF. In nucleotides, the CDR3 is TGTGCCAGCAGCGCAGACAGGGCCGGGGGTAACTATGGCTACACCTTC. V is TRBV7-9 and J is TRBJ1-2; 7 nucleotides agree with TRBD1. There are 16 residues in the CDR3. Germline trimming cut 5 bases from V and 1 base from J; bases unmatched to any gene: 10. The germline V gene encodes CDR1 SEHNR and CDR2 FQNEAQ (reference sequence).

The chain couples TRBV30 to TRBJ1-4; D is unresolved. The germline V gene encodes CDR1 GTSNPN and CDR2 SVGIG (reference sequence). The CDR3 covers 14 residues. Trimming stripped 0 bases from V and 0 bases from J, with 5 bases between. CDR3 coding DNA: TGTGCCTGGAGTGTAACGGCAACTAATGAAAAACTGTTTTTT. It specifies CAWSVTATNEKLFF.

This chain uses TRBV2 with TRBJ2-7; no definite D call. The CDR3 consists of 16 residues. V lost 7 bases to trimming and J lost 0 bases, with 19 bases between them. From germline, CDR1 is SNHLY and CDR2 FYNNEI. The CDR3 bases are TGTGCCAGCATCTCCCGACAAGGTTGGGACTCCTACGAGCAGTACTTC. It translates to CASISRQGWDSYEQYF.

J is TRBJ2-1 and V is TRBV10-3, with D unresolved. The CDR3 is 13 residues long. Germline V lookup: CDR1 ENHRY, CDR2 SYGVKD. V was shortened by 2 bases and J by 6 bases, with 8 bases between the two germline ends. This chain's CDR3 is CAISEGHPNEQFF. The CDR3 DNA reads as TGTGCCATCAGTGAGGGGCACCCCAATGAGCAGTTCTTC.

This chain joins TRBV30 and TRBJ2-5; 8 nucleotides line up with TRBD2. The V gene end was trimmed by 4 bases and the J gene end by 6 bases; junction bases not matched to a gene: 10. In germline, CDR1 is GTSNPN, CDR2 SVGIG (reference sequence). This CDR3 spans 14 amino acids. CDR3 DNA: TGTGCCTGGAAAAACCGGGGGGGGCGGAAGACCCAGTACTTC. As protein: CAWKNRGGRKTQYF.

The rearrangement uses TRBV7-7 and TRBJ2-5, with D hard to call. This CDR3 spans 13 amino acids. The V end was cut by 3 bases, the J end by 1 base, with 6 bases between. Germline V CDR1 and CDR2: SSHAT, FNYEAQ (reference sequence). CDR3 amino acids: CASSLDAQETQYF. The CDR3 nucleotides are TGTGCCAGCAGCTTGGACGCCCAAGAGACCCAGTACTTC.

This clone was picked up a small number of times. The chain joins TRBV6-1 to TRBJ2-7, with D unresolved. The CDR3 runs to 15 residues. Germline CDR1 reads MNHNS; CDR2 reads SASEGT. The ends were cut back, 0 bases at V and 2 bases at J, with 11 bases in the middle. CDR3: CASSEAPGLTYEQYF. The CDR3 bases are TGTGCCAGCAGTGAAGCGCCGGGTCTTACCTACGAGCAGTACTTC.

The chain joins TRBV7-9 to TRBJ1-2; the D gene is possibly TRBD1 (5 bases). V was trimmed by 1 base and J by 4 bases, leaving 7 bases between them. The CDR3 is 13 amino acids. Germline CDR1 SEHNR, CDR2 FQNEAQ (reference sequence). The CDR3 nucleotides are TGTGCCAGCAGCTTAGTGGGGGGCTATGGCTACACCTTC. This codes for CASSLVGGYGYTF. Combining the CDR3 with reference TRBV7-9 and TRBJ1-2 gives the whole variable domain DTGVSQNPRHKITKRGQNVTFRCDPISEHNRLYWYRQTLGQGPEFLTYFQNEAQLEKSRLLSDRFSAERPKGSFSTLEIQRTEQGDSAMYLCASSLVGGYGYTFGSGTRLTVV.

The chain joins TRBV29-1 to TRBJ2-1; 12 bases fit TRBD2. Per the germline V gene, CDR1 is SQVTM and CDR2 is ANQGSEA. The CDR3 sequence is 18 residues long. Germline trimming cut 0 bases from V and 2 bases from J; bases unmatched to any gene: 8. Here the CDR3 DNA reads TGCAGCGTTGAAGACTTCATACTAGCGGGAGGTACCTACAATGAGCAGTTCTTC. Translating gives CSVEDFILAGGTYNEQFF.

J is TRBJ2-7 and V is TRBV3-1 (or the pseudogene TRBV3-2), with 10 bases matching TRBD1. Unmatched junction bases numbered 6, after V lost 3 bases and J lost 1 base. The germline V gene encodes CDR1 LGHDT and CDR2 YNNKEL (reference sequence). The CDR3 is 16 residues long. As DNA, the CDR3 is TGTGCCAGCAGCCATCGGACAGGGGGATTTTCCTACGAGCAGTACTTC. Translating it yields CASSHRTGGFSYEQYF.

The gene calls are TRBV5-1 and TRBJ1-4; TRBD1 matches at 7 bases. The V gene's germline CDR1 is SGHRS and CDR2 YFSETQ. V gave up 3 bases and J gave up 4 bases; unmatched junction bases: 3. The CDR3 sequence is 14 residues long. The CDR3 sequence: CASSSGQNNEKLFF. The CDR3 DNA sequence: TGCGCCAGCAGCTCGGGACAGAATAATGAAAAACTGTTTTTT.

This clone was seen only a few times. The chain combines TRBV5-1 with TRBJ1-6; D not certain. Germline loops: CDR1 SGHRS, CDR2 YFSETQ. CDR3 length: 14 residues. V lost 0 bases, J lost 10 bases, and 11 bases lay in between. This CDR3 is CASSLAGLGSPLHF. In DNA, the CDR3 is TGCGCCAGCAGCTTGGCCGGGCTCGGGTCACCCCTCCACTTT.

The rearrangement joins TRBV18 to TRBJ2-1; 10 bases line up with TRBD2. This CDR3 comprises 14 residues. The V gene end was trimmed by 4 bases and the J gene end by 8 bases; junction bases not matched to a gene: 5. Germline V gene sequence: CDR1 KGHSH, CDR2 LQKENI. The CDR3 protein is CASSRASGGDEQFF. For the CDR3, the DNA is TGTGCCAGCTCACGGGCTAGCGGGGGAGATGAGCAGTTCTTC. Filled out from reference TRBV18 and TRBJ2-1, the complete variable domain reads NAGVMQNPRHLVRRRGQEARLRCSPMKGHSHVYWYRQLPEEGLKFMVYLQKENIIDESGMPKERFSAEFPKEGPSILRIQQVVRGDSAAYFCASSRASGGDEQFFGPGTRLTVL.

The V call is TRBV12-3 or TRBV12-4, the J call TRBJ2-1, with unresolved D. CDR3 length equals 13 residues. Trimming shortened V by 0 bases and J by 8 bases, and 8 bases separated the two germline ends. The CDR3 sequence: CASSLARWHEQFF. The CDR3 region has the DNA TGTGCCAGCAGTTTAGCGCGTTGGCATGAGCAGTTCTTC.

This chain links TRBV7-9 with TRBJ1-5; tentative D call: TRBD1 (5 bases). CDR3 size: 16 residues. CDR1 and CDR2 from the germline V gene are SEHNR and FQNEAQ (reference sequence). The ends were cut back, 0 bases at V and 7 bases at J, with 16 bases in the middle. CDR3 residues: CASSLALGGGNQPQHF. CDR3 coding DNA: TGTGCCAGCAGCTTAGCCCTGGGGGGTGGGAACCAGCCCCAGCATTTT.

V and J are TRBV9 and TRBJ2-1; D uncertain. Germline assignment: CDR1 SGDLS and CDR2 YYNGEE. The CDR3 runs to 15 residues. V gave up 0 bases and J gave up 2 bases, with 9 bases separating them. CDR3 residues: CASSVESLTYNEQFF. CDR3 DNA: TGTGCCAGCAGCGTAGAATCGTTGACCTACAATGAGCAGTTCTTC. The full variable domain, in which reference TRBV9 and TRBJ2-1 provide the parts outside the CDR3, is DSGVTQTPKHLITATGQRVTLRCSPRSGDLSVYWYQQSLDQGLQFLIQYYNGEERAKGNILERFSAQQFPDLHSELNLSSLELGDSALYFCASSVESLTYNEQFFGPGTRLTVL.

This clone was observed a few times. This chain links TRBV9 with TRBJ2-2; the D is unclear. CDR1 is SGDLS and CDR2 is YYNGEE in the germline V gene. CDR3 length: 15 residues. V shed 0 bases and J shed 3 bases, with 9 bases lying between them. CDR3 DNA sequence: TGTGCCAGCAGCGTAGGGACGGTGGACACCGGGGAGCTGTTTTTT. It encodes CASSVGTVDTGELFF.

This chain uses TRBV5-1 with TRBJ1-1, with TRBD1 matching 7 bases. The germline V gene has CDR1 SGHRS and CDR2 YFSETQ. The CDR3 totals 15 residues. J gave up 2 bases and V 4 bases, and 8 bases lay outside the gene matches. CDR3 residues: CASSPGGTANTEAFF. The DNA for the CDR3 is TGCGCCAGCAGCCCCGGGGGGACAGCAAACACTGAAGCTTTCTTT.

The chain uses TRBV6-5 and TRBJ1-2, with TRBD1 matching over 7 bases. Germline V gene sequence: CDR1 MNHEY, CDR2 SVGAGI. With V trimmed by 7 bases and J by 3 bases, 5 bases remained unmatched. The CDR3 is 13 residues long. The CDR3: CASTAQGHYGYTF. CDR3 DNA sequence: TGTGCCAGCACTGCACAGGGGCACTATGGCTACACCTTC.

This rearrangement joins TRBV5-1 to TRBJ2-7; D might be TRBD2 (6 bases). Per the germline V gene, CDR1 is SGHRS and CDR2 is YFSETQ. The CDR3 length is 15 residues. V lost 0 bases and J lost 2, with 12 bases in between. The CDR3, as DNA: TGCGCCAGCAGCTTGGGGGGGGTGAACCCCTACGAGCAGTACTTC. It encodes CASSLGGVNPYEQYF.

The chain links TRBV12-3 or TRBV12-4 to TRBJ1-5, with a weak D call TRBD1 (5 bases). The CDR3 sequence is 12 residues long. V lost 5 bases, J lost 10 bases, and 12 bases lay in between. DNA for the CDR3: TGTGCCAGCAGTAGGCTGGACATCCCCCAGCATTTT. Residues: CASSRLDIPQHF.

The CDR3 region has the DNA TGTGCCAGCAGCTTAGTGGGCCGTGGGGCCAACGTCCTGACTTTC. This translates into CASSLVGRGANVLTF. V is TRBV7-8 and J is TRBJ2-6, with D uncertain. Trimming took 1 base from V and 3 from J, leaving 7 bases between them. CDR1 SGHVS and CDR2 FQNEAQ come from the germline V gene. CDR3 length: 15 residues.

The V gene is TRBV10-3, the J gene TRBJ1-2; the D gene is possibly TRBD1 (5 bases). CDR3 length: 12 amino acids. The V gene's germline CDR1 is ENHRY and CDR2 SYGVKD. Trimming left V 6 bases short and J 7 bases short, with 12 bases between. CDR3 sequence: CAIRKGGAGYTF. The CDR3 DNA reads as TGTGCCATCAGAAAAGGAGGGGCTGGCTACACCTTC.

Only one count was recorded for this clone. This chain connects TRBV5-5 to TRBJ2-5; D may correspond to TRBD1 or TRBD2 (6 bases each). Deletions cut 4 bases from V and 1 base from J, with 14 bases between. Germline assignment: CDR1 SGHKS and CDR2 YYEKEE (reference sequence). The CDR3 has 15 residues. Here the CDR3 DNA reads TGTGCCAGCAGCCTTTTTTGGGGGGCCCAAGAGACCCAGTACTTC. This gives the protein CASSLFWGAQETQYF.

The chain employs TRBV18 and TRBJ2-7; maybe TRBD1 (6 bases). Germline-derived CDR1 and CDR2 are KGHSH and LQKENI. V was pared by 5 bases and J by 3 bases, with 11 bases between. This CDR3 spans 13 amino acids. The chain's CDR3 is CASSTQDSYEQYF. The CDR3 region has the DNA TGTGCCAGCTCAACCCAGGACAGCTACGAGCAGTACTTC.